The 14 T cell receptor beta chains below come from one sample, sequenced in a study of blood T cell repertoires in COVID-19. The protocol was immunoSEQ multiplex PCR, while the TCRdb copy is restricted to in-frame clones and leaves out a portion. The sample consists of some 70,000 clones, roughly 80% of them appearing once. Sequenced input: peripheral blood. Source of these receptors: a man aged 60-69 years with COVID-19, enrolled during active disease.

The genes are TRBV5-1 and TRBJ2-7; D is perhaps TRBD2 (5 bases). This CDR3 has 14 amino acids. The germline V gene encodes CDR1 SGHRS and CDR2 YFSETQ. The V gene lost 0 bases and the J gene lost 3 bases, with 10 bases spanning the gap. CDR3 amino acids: CASSLGTGFYEQYF. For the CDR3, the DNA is TGCGCCAGCAGCTTGGGGACGGGATTCTACGAGCAGTACTTC.

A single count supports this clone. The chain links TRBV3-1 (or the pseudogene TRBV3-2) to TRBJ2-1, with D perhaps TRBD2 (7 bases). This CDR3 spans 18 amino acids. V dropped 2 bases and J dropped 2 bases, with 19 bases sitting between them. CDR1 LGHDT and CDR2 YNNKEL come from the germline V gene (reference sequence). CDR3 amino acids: CASSQSYVGGGAYNEQFF. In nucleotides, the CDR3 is TGTGCCAGCAGCCAATCCTACGTGGGAGGGGGGGCCTACAATGAGCAGTTCTTC.

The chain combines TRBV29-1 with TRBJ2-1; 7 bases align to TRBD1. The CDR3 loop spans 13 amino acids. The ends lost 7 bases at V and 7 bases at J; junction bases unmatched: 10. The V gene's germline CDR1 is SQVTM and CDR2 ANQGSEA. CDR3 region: CSGTGTVGNEQFF. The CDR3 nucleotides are TGCAGCGGAACCGGGACAGTAGGGAATGAGCAGTTCTTC.

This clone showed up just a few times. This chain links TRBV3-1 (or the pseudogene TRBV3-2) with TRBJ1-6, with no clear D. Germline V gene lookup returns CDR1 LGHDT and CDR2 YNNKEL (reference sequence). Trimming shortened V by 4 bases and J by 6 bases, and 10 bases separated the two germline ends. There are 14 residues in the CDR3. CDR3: CASSPQRFNSPLHF. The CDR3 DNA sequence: TGTGCCAGCAGCCCACAGAGATTTAATTCACCCCTCCACTTT.

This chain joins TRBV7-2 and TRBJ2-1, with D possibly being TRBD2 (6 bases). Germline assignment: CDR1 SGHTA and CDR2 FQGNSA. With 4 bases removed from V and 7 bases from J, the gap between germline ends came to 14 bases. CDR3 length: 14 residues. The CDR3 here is CASSSRPRENEQFF. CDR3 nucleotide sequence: TGTGCCAGCAGCTCGCGCCCCCGGGAGAATGAGCAGTTCTTC.

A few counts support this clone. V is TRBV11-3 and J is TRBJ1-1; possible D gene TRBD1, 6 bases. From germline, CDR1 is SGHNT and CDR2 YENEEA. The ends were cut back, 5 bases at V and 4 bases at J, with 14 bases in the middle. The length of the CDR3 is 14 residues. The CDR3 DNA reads TGTGCCAGCAGCCTCACAGGGTCGGGCACTGAAGCTTTCTTT. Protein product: CASSLTGSGTEAFF.

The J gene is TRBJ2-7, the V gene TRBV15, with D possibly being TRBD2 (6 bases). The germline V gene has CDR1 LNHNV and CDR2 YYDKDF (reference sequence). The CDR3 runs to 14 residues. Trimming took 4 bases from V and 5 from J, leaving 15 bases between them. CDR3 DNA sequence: TGTGCCACCAGCAACCCCTCGGGAGTCCACGAGCAGTACTTC. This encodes CATSNPSGVHEQYF.

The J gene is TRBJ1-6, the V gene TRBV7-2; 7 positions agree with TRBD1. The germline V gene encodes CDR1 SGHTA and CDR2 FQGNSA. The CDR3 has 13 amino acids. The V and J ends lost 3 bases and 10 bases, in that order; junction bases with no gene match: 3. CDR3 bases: TGTGCCAGCAGCTTTACAGGGGACTCACCCCTCCACTTT. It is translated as CASSFTGDSPLHF.

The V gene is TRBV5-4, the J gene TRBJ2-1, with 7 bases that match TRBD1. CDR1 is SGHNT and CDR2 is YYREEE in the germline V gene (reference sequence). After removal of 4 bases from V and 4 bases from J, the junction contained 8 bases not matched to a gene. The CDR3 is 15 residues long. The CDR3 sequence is CASSGAGTAYNEQFF. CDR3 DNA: TGTGCCAGCAGCGGGGCCGGGACAGCATACAATGAGCAGTTCTTC.

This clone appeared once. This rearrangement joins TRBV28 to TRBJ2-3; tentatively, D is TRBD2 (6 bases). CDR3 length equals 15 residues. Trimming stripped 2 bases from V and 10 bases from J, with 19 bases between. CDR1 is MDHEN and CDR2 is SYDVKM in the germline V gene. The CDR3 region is CASSLGRGSTWSQYF. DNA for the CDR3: TGTGCCAGCAGTTTAGGGCGGGGTAGCACGTGGTCGCAGTATTTT. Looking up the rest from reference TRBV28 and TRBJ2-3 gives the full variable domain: DVKVTQSSRYLVKRTGEKVFLECVQDMDHENMFWYRQDPGLGLRLIYFSYDVKMKEKGDIPEGYSVSREKKERFSLILESASTNQTSMYLCASSLGRGSTWSQYFGPGTRLTVL.

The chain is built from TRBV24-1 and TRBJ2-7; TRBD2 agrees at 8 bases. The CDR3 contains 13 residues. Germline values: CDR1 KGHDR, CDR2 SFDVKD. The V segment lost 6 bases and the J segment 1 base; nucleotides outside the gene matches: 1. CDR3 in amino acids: CATSKRGSYEQYF. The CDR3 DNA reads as TGTGCCACCAGTAAGCGGGGGTCCTACGAGCAGTACTTC.

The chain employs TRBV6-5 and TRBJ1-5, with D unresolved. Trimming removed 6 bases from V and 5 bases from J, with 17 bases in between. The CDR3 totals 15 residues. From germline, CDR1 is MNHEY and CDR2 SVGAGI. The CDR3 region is CASSFYTQADQPQHF. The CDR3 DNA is TGTGCCAGCAGCTTTTATACGCAAGCTGATCAGCCCCAGCATTTT.

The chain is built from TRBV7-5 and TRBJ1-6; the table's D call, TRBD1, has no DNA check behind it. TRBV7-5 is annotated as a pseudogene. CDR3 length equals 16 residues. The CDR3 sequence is CVRSPSPGQVISPLHF. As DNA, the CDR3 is TGTGTCAGAAGCCCCAGCCCGGGACAGGTAATTTCACCCCTCCACTTT.

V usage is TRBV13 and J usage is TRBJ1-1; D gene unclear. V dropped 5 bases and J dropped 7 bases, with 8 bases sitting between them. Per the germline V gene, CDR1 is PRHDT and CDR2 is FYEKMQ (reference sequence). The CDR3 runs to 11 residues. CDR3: CASSRRVEAFF. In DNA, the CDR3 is TGTGCCAGCAGCAGGAGGGTTGAAGCTTTCTTT.